This T cell receptor (beta chain) originates from a study of blood T cell repertoires in COVID-19. Methods used by the authors: Reference gene primers were amplified, and this amplification served to estimate nucleated cell counts. Here immunoSEQ multiplex PCR was the method, and the copy in TCRdb shows in-frame clones only, minus some. That table furnishes V, J and clone size, whereas the DNA furnished D and trimming. The sample includes 210,000 or so clones, roughly 80% of them seen just once. The CDR3 has 13 residues. V was clipped by 6 bases and J by 2 bases; unmatched bases: 2. On this clone: The same CDR3 can be traced to other DNA sequences in this sample.

This chain links TRBV12-3 or TRBV12-4 with TRBJ1-1, with TRBD1 identical over 8 bases. This receptor was taken from a woman aged 80 or older with COVID-19, enrolled during active disease. The sequenced sample consisted of peripheral blood. For the CDR3, the DNA is TGTGCCAGCAGCGGACAGGGCAACACTGAAGCTTTCTTT. It codes for CASSGQGNTEAFF.